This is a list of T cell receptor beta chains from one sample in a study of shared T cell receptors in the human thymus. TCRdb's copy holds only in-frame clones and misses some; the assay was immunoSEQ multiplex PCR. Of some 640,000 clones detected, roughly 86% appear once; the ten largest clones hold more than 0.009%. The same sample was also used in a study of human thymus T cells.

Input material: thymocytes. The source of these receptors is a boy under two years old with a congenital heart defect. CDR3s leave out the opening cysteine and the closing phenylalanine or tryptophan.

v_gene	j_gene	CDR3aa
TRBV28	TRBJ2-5	ASRQDGTGEETQY
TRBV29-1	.	SVATPKWDRGYEQY
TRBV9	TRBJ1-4	ASSIGGAPNEKLF
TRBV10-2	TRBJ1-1	ASSGQGATEAF
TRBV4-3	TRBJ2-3	ASSQDRRPRDTQY
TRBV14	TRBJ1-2	ASSPAFVRGYT
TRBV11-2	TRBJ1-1	ASSHTPDSGTEAF
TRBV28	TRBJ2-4	ASRRTPTRSTKNIQY
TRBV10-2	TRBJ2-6	ASSGQGTSGANVLT
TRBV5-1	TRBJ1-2	ASSGNRGRYT
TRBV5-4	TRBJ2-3	ASSFNPGADTQY
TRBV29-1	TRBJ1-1	SVKLTGGFGEAF
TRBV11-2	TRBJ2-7	ASSLGGTYYEQY
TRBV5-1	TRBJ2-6	ASGDLSTHSGANVLT
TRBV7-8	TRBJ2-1	ASSLGAGAYNEQF
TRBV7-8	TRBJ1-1	ASSFHRDTEAF
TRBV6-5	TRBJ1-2	ASSYLRRDSYGYT
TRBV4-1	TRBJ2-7	ASSQDKQGRLNYEQY
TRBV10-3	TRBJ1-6	AISKQGADSPLH
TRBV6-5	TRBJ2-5	ASRPVQEETQY
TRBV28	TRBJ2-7	ASSSGQGAYEQY
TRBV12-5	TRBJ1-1	ASGLEGTGRGTEAF
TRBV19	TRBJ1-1	ASSIQDTDTEAF
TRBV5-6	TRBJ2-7	ASSTPTGTGGYEQY
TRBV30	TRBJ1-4	AWAQTSGKRKDEKLF
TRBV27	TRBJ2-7	ASMRRDITYEQY
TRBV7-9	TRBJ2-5	ASSLQGETQY
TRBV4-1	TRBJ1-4	ASSQVGGFEKLF
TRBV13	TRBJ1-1	ASSQTTDRGMSTEAF
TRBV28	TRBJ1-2	ASSPQESNYGYT
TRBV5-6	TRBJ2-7	ASSRTGPYEQY
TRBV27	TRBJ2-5	ASSPPGTGPSQETQY
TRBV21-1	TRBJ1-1	ASSKEGGSEAF
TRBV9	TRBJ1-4	ASSPHLIQGIGVSEKLF
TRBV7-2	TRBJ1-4	ASSPQGRGEKLF
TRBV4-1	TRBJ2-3	ASSQEVGGGRDTQY
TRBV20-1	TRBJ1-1	STHWEAF
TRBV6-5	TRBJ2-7	ASSYTQGSTYEQY
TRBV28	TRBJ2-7	ASSTSDRGSYEQY